This T cell receptor beta chain is drawn from a study of T cells in pancreatic ductal adenocarcinoma. Assay used: immunoSEQ multiplex PCR; TCRdb lists only in-frame clones, some missing. The table shows fewer than 20,000 clones, with around 90% occurring only once. The ends lost 0 bases at V and 0 bases at J; junction bases unmatched: 9. Germline loops: CDR1 SGHKS, CDR2 YYEKEE (reference sequence). This CDR3 comprises 19 residues. The study's findings and limits: Mean clonality was about 0.11 in tumors and about 0.07 in blood, not significantly different. Blood had more productive templates and about 7.9-fold more unique clonotypes than tumor.

A note on this clone: Its cognate antigen is unknown.

Surgery without prior neoadjuvant therapy was the treatment of the selected pancreatic ductal adenocarcinoma patients. The receptor was derived from a human donor with pancreatic ductal adenocarcinoma. Sequencing used PBMCs. V and J are TRBV5-5 and TRBJ2-1, with 10 bases fitting TRBD1. The CDR3 DNA reads TGTGCCAGCAGCTTGGCCTTCGGGACAGGGGCGAGCTCCTACAATGAGCAGTTCTTC. It yields the protein CASSLAFGTGASSYNEQFF.